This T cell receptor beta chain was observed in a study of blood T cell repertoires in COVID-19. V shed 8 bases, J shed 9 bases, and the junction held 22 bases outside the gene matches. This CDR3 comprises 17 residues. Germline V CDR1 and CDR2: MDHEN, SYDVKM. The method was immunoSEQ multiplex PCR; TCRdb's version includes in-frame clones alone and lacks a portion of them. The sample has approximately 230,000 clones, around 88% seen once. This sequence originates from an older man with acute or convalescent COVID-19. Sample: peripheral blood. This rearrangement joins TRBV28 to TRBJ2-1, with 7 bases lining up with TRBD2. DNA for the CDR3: TGTGCCAGCCTCCGAGGGGAGGCTAGCGGCCTCTATAGTGAGCAGTTCTTC. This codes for CASLRGEASGLYSEQFF.